The 2 T cell receptor beta chains below come from one sample, sequenced in a study of long-term antiretroviral therapy in people with HIV. Version v3.0 of the immunoSEQ assay was performed at survey level. The protocol was immunoSEQ multiplex PCR, while the TCRdb copy is restricted to in-frame clones and leaves out a portion. Found here are some 15,000 clones, roughly 80% of them singletons; the top ten hold about 17%. The material sequenced was unsorted PBMCs, taken 1.8 years before starting antiretroviral therapy. The receptors here all came from a woman in her thirties or forties with HIV.

The chain has TRBV13 and TRBJ2-3; weak D call: TRBD2 (6 bases). CDR1 is PRHDT and CDR2 is FYEKMQ in the germline V gene (reference sequence). This CDR3 region has 15 residues. The V end was cut by 2 bases, the J end by 5 bases, with 14 bases between. The chain's CDR3 is CASSLPSSVGDTQYF. Here the CDR3 DNA reads TGTGCCAGCAGCTTACCGTCTAGCGTGGGAGATACGCAGTATTTT.

V gene TRBV10-3 combines with J gene TRBJ1-2; 7 positions match TRBD1. The CDR3 runs to 15 residues. Trimming cost V 0 bases and J 7 bases; bases outside gene matches: 8. From germline, CDR1 is ENHRY and CDR2 SYGVKD. CDR3 sequence (DNA): TGTGCCATCAGTGAGTCGACAGGGACGTTGGTTGGCTACACCTTC. Translated, it gives CAISESTGTLVGYTF.